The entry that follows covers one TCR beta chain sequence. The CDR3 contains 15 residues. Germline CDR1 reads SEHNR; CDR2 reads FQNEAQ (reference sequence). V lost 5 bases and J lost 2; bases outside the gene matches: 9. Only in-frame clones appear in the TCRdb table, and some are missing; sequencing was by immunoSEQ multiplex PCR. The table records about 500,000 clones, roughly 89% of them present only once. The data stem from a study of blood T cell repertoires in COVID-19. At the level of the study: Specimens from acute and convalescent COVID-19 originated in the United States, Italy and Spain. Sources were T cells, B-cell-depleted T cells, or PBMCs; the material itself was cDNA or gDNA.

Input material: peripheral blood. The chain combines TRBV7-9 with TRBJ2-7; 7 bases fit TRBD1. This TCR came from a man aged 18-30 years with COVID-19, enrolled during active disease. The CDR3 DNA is TGTGCCAGCAGCGGAACCGGGACAGCAGCCTACGAGCAGTACTTC. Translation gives CASSGTGTAAYEQYF.